The rows below give T cell receptor beta chains drawn from one sample of a study of graft-versus-host responses after intestinal transplantation. Clones were read by immunoSEQ multiplex PCR, and TCRdb kept only the in-frame ones, dropping some. Of approximately 74,000 clones listed, approximately 92% are singletons. The source material was PBMCs, sampled 98 days after intestinal transplantation. These receptors were taken from a human patient who received an intestinal transplant, so some T cells may come from the graft donor. Both conserved end residues are part of each CDR3. D genes are given only for firm matches. Only some rows state a clone size, as once, few, many or a class for expanded clones.

clone_size	d_call	v_call	j_call	cdr3_aa	cdr3_nt
-	-	TRBV4-1	TRBJ1-1	CASSQDAGDDTEAFF	TGCGCCAGCAGCCAAGACGCAGGCGACGACACTGAAGCTTTCTTT
-	-	TRBV30	TRBJ2-3	CAWSVAGTDTQYF	TGTGCCTGGAGTGTGGCGGGGACAGATACGCAGTATTTT
-	-	TRBV5-4	TRBJ2-1	CASSFEETLSYNEQFF	TGTGCCAGCAGCTTCGAAGAGACCCTCTCCTACAATGAGCAGTTCTTC
-	-	TRBV6-6	TRBJ2-2	CASSYSWGTGELFF	TGTGCCAGCAGTTACTCTTGGGGCACCGGGGAGCTGTTTTTT
-	TRBD2	TRBV4-2	TRBJ2-1	CASSQDGTSSYNEQFF	TGTGCCAGCAGCCAAGATGGGACTAGCTCCTACAATGAGCAGTTCTTC
-	-	TRBV6-1	TRBJ1-5	CASSEEIGPNQPQHF	TGTGCCAGCAGTGAAGAGATAGGGCCCAATCAGCCCCAGCATTTT
once	TRBD2	TRBV6-4	TRBJ2-1	CASSDSSLAGDYNEQFF	TGTGCCAGCAGTGACTCGAGTCTAGCGGGAGATTACAATGAGCAGTTCTTC
-	-	TRBV6-1	TRBJ2-2	CASSKTGELFF	TGTGCCAGCAGTAAGACCGGGGAGCTGTTTTTT
-	TRBD2	TRBV6-5	TRBJ2-1	CASSPPGLAGGEQFF	TGTGCCAGCAGTCCCCCCGGACTAGCGGGAGGTGAGCAGTTCTTC
-	-	TRBV28	TRBJ2-4	CASSLGTKGNIQYF	TGTGCCAGCAGTTTGGGGACCAAGGGAAACATTCAGTACTTC
-	-	TRBV19	TRBJ2-3	CASMGGTGLTDTQYF	TGTGCCAGTATGGGGGGAACGGGTTTGACAGATACGCAGTATTTT
-	-	TRBV14	TRBJ1-1	CASSRSLTASTEAFF	TGTGCCAGCAGCCGCTCTCTGACGGCCAGCACTGAAGCTTTCTTT
-	-	TRBV27	TRBJ1-5	CASSWDSNQPQHF	TGTGCCAGCAGCTGGGACAGCAATCAGCCCCAGCATTTT
-	-	TRBV6-5	TRBJ1-1	CASSLFGRTTEAFF	TGTGCCAGCAGCCTTTTTGGTAGGACCACTGAAGCTTTCTTT
-	-	TRBV12-5	TRBJ1-2	CASGLGLPGAVRGYTF	TGTGCTAGTGGTTTGGGTCTTCCGGGCGCCGTTAGGGGCTACACCTTC
-	TRBD1	TRBV7-3	TRBJ2-2	CASSLGTGGPGELFF	TGTGCCAGCAGCTTGGGGACAGGGGGTCCCGGGGAGCTGTTTTTT
-	TRBD2	TRBV30	TRBJ2-5	CAWMGERTSGGPGTQYF	TGTGCCTGGATGGGTGAGAGGACTAGCGGGGGTCCGGGAACCCAGTACTTC
-	TRBD1	TRBV27	TRBJ2-7	CASSLGGTGWDEQYF	TGTGCCAGCAGTTTAGGGGGGACAGGGTGGGACGAGCAGTACTTC
-	-	TRBV7-2	TRBJ1-1	CASSSRGRAEAFF	TGTGCCAGCAGCAGCAGGGGTCGGGCTGAAGCTTTCTTT
-	-	TRBV9	TRBJ1-1	CASSVEENTEAFF	TGTGCCAGCAGCGTAGAGGAGAACACTGAAGCTTTCTTT
-	TRBD2	TRBV30	TRBJ2-1	CAWSFLAGGNEQFF	TGTGCCTGGTCCTTTCTAGCGGGAGGGAATGAGCAGTTCTTC
-	-	TRBV9	TRBJ2-7	CASSVGGSTYEQYF	TGTGCCAGCAGCGTAGGCGGGTCAACCTACGAGCAGTACTTC